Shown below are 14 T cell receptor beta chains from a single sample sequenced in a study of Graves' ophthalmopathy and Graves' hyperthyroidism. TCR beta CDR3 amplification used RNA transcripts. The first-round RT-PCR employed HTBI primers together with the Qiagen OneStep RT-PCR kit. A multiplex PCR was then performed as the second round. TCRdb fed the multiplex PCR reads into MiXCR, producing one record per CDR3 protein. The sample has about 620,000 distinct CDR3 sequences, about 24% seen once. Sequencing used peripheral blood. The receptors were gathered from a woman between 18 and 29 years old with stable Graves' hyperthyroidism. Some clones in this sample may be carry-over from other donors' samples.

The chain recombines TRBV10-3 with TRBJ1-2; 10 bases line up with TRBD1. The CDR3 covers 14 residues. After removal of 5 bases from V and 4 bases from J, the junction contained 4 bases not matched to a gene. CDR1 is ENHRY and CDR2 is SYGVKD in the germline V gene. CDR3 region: CAISRTGGIYGYTF. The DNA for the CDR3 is TGTGCCATCAGTCGGACAGGGGGGATCTATGGCTACACCTTC.

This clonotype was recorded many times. In DNA form, the CDR3 reads TGTGCCAGCAGCTTACGGACAGGGGACACTGAAGCTTTCTTT. This encodes CASSLRTGDTEAFF. The chain is built from TRBV7-8 and TRBJ1-1; 9 bases line up with TRBD1. Germline V gene lookup returns CDR1 SGHVS and CDR2 FQNEAQ. After removal of 2 bases from V and 3 bases from J, the junction contained 1 base not matched to a gene. The CDR3 contains 14 residues.

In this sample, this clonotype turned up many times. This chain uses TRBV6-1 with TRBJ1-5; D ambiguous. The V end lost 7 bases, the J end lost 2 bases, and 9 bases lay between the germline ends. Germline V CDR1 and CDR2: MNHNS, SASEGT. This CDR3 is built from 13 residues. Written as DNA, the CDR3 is TGTGCCAGCACCCGAGAGGGCAATCAGCCCCAGCATTTT. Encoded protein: CASTREGNQPQHF.

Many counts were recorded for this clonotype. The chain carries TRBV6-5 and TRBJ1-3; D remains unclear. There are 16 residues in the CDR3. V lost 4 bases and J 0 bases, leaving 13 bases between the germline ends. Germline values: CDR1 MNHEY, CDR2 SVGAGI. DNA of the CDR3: TGTGCCAGCAGTTTCCTCTTTAAGGGCTCTGGAAACACCATATATTTT. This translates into CASSFLFKGSGNTIYF.

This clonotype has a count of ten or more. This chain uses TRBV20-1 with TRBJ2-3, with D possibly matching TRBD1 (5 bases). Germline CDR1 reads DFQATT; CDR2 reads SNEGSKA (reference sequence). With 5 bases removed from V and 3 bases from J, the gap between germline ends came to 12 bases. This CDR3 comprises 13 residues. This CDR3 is CSAGATGTDTQYF. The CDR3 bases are TGCAGTGCTGGGGCCACTGGGACAGATACGCAGTATTTT.

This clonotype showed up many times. CDR3 nucleotide sequence: TGTGCCAGCAGTTTGACGGTGGGCTACGAGCAGTACTTC. Its protein product is CASSLTVGYEQYF. The chain links TRBV12-3 or TRBV12-4 to TRBJ2-7; no definite D call. The ends were cut back, 3 bases at V and 3 bases at J, with 9 bases in the middle. This CDR3 comprises 13 residues.

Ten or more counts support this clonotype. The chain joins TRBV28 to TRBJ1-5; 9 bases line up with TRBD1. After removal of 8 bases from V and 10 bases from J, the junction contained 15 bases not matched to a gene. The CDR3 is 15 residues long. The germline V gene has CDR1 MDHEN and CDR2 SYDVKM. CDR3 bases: TGTGCCAGCGGGTCGCGGGACAGGGCCAGGTCCCCCCAGCATTTT. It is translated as CASGSRDRARSPQHF.

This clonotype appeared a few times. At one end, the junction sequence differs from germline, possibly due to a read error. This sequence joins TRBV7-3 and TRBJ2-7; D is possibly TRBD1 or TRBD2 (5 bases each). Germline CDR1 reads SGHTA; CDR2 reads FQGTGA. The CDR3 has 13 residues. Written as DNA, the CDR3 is TGTGCCAGCAGCTGGGGGAGTACCTACGAGCCGTACTTC. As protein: CASSWGSTYEPYF. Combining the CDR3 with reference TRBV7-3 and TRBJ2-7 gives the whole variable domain GAGVSQTPSNKVTEKGKYVELRCDPISGHTALYWYRQSLGQGPEFLIYFQGTGAADDSGLPNDRFFAVRPEGSVSTLKIQRTERGDSAVYLCASSWGSTYEPYFGPGTRLTVT.

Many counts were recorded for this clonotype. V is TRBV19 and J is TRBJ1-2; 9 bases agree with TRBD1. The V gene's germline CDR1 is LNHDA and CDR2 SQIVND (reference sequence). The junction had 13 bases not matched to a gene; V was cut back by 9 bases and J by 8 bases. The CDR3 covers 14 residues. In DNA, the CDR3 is TGTGCCAGCCGCCGGGACAGGGTTGGTTGGGGCTACACCTTC. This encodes CASRRDRVGWGYTF.

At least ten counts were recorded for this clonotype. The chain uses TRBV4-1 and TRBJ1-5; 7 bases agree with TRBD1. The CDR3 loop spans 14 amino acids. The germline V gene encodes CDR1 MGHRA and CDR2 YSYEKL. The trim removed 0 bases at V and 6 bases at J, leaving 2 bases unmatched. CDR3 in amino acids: CASSQDGTVQPQHF. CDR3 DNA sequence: TGCGCCAGCAGCCAAGACGGGACAGTTCAGCCCCAGCATTTT.

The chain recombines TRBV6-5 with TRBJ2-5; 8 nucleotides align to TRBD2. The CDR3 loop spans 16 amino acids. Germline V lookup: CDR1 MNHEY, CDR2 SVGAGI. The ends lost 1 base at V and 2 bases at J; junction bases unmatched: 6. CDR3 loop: CASSYWSSGRQETQYF. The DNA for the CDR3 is TGTGCCAGCAGTTACTGGTCTAGCGGGCGTCAAGAGACCCAGTACTTC.

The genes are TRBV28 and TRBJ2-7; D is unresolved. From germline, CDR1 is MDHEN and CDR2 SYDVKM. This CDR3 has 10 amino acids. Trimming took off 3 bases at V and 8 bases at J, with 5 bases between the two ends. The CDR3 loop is CASSLEKQYF. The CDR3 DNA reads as TGTGCCAGCAGTTTGGAGAAGCAGTACTTC.

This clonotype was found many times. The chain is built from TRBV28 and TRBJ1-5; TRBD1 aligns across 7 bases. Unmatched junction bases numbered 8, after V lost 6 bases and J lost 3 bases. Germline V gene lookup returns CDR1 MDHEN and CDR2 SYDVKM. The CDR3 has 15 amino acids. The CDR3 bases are TGTGCCAGCAGCCGAGGGGGCGAAGTCAATCAGCCCCAGCATTTT. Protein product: CASSRGGEVNQPQHF. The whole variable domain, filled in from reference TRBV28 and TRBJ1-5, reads DVKVTQSSRYLVKRTGEKVFLECVQDMDHENMFWYRQDPGLGLRLIYFSYDVKMKEKGDIPEGYSVSREKKERFSLILESASTNQTSMYLCASSRGGEVNQPQHFGDGTRLSIL.

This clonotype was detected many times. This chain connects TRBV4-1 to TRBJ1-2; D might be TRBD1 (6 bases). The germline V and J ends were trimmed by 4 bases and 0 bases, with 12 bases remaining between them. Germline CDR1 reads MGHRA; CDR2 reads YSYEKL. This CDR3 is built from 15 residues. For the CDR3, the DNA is TGCGCCAGCAGCCCCGGACAGTTAGCTAACTATGGCTACACCTTC. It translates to CASSPGQLANYGYTF.